This section outlines one T cell receptor (beta chain) sequence together with its context. These data originate in a study of OX40 agonist ivuxolimab in advanced cancers. Germline V gives CDR1 MNHNY, CDR2 SVGAGI (reference sequence). Trimming took 8 bases from V and 6 from J, leaving 8 bases between them. The length of the CDR3 is 11 residues. Assay used: immunoSEQ multiplex PCR; TCRdb lists only in-frame clones, some missing. The sample contains 49,000 or so clones, roughly nine tenths of which appear only once. Source: CD4+ or CD8+ T cells sorted from blood, taken in a trial of the OX40 agonist ivuxolimab. The V call is TRBV6-6, the J call TRBJ2-1; D might be TRBD2 (6 bases). This TCR was recovered from an adult with an advanced solid tumor such as melanoma, head and neck, liver or kidney cancer. The CDR3 region has the DNA TGTGCCAGCGGGGGGAGCAATGAGCAGTTCTTC. Its translation: CASGGSNEQFF.